This record looks at one TCR beta chain sequence and its context. Its antigen is as yet unknown. The amount of total RNA extracted per sample was at least 6 micrograms. This sample is drawn from a study of blood T cells in healthy people across ages. The study, taken as a whole, reports: Older age coincided with a roughly linear decline in TCR beta diversity per million T cells.

A second about 7 to 12 cycle PCR used barcoded and J-beta primers. TCRdb independently ran MiXCR on the 5' RACE reads; one entry per CDR3 protein. The sample records 600,000 to 650,000 distinct CDR3 sequences, roughly three fifths being singletons. The CDR3 consists of 15 residues. V lost 4 bases and J 6 bases, leaving 22 bases between the germline ends. Germline CDR1 and CDR2: DFQATT and SNEGSKA (reference sequence). The chain carries TRBV20-1 and TRBJ2-7, with D perhaps being TRBD1 or TRBD2 (5 bases each). The sequenced sample was blood. The clonotype was recovered from a man aged 60 to 75 in good health. In DNA form, the CDR3 reads TGCAGTGCTAACCCTCTTGACGGGGCCTCTTTCGAGCAGTACTTC. This gives the protein CSANPLDGASFEQYF.